This is a list of T cell receptor beta chains from one sample in a study of response to subunit inactivated influenza vaccine. TCRdb re-called the RT-PCR reads through MiXCR, storing one row per CDR3 protein. This table holds more than 500,000 distinct CDR3 sequences, approximately 10% found once. These data are also associated with another study on T cells expressing NK-cell markers.

Specimen: PBMCs from blood, collected on the day of vaccination. The receptors shown here come from a man aged 50-59 years who received an inactivated influenza vaccine. Both conserved end residues are part of each CDR3. The D gene is left open where the match is weak. Clone size appears in some rows only: once, few, many, or a class for an expanded clone.

CDR3 length,V gene,J gene,clone size,D gene,CDR3 DNA,CDR3 protein
15,TRBV4-1,TRBJ2-7,few,TRBD1,TGCGCCAGCAGCCACCTTTTACAGGGGGCCTACGAGCAGTACTTC,CASSHLLQGAYEQYF
12,TRBV28,TRBJ2-7,-,-,TGTGCCAGTGGAGGGGGAGCCTACGAGCAGTACTTC,CASGGGAYEQYF
13,TRBV12-3/TRBV12-4,TRBJ1-2,-,-,TGTGCCAGCACCATGTCGTTGAGGCATGGCTACACCTTC,CASTMSLRHGYTF
16,TRBV4-2,TRBJ2-3,few,TRBD2,TGTGCCAGCAGCCAAGATCTTGGGACTAGCGGGGAATACCAGTATTTT,CASSQDLGTSGEYQYF
15,TRBV29-1,TRBJ2-1,-,-,TGCAGCGCCGAGGGGCAGGGTAGTCGTTTCGATGAGCAGTTCTTC,CSAEGQGSRFDEQFF
12,TRBV18,TRBJ2-3,many,-,TGTGCCAGCAGCCCTCCGGGGGATACGCAGTATTTT,CASSPPGDTQYF
15,TRBV6-1,TRBJ1-1,few,-,TGTGCCAGCAGCAAGGGTGTCCGACTGAACACTGAAGCTTTCTTT,CASSKGVRLNTEAFF
13,TRBV29-1,TRBJ2-5,-,-,TGCAGCGTCCAGCAGGGAGTAAGGGAGACCCAGTACTTC,CSVQQGVRETQYF
13,TRBV29-1,TRBJ2-5,many,TRBD1,TGCAGCGTTATAACAGGGGTCCAAGAGACCCAGTACTTC,CSVITGVQETQYF
13,TRBV7-2,TRBJ2-2,-,-,TGTGCCAGCAGCTCGCCGGTGACCGGGGAGCTGTTTTTT,CASSSPVTGELFF
13,TRBV18,TRBJ1-5,many,-,TGTGCCAGCTCACCGGGCCAAGATCAGCCCCAGCATTTT,CASSPGQDQPQHF
13,TRBV5-4,TRBJ2-1,few,-,TGTGCCAGCAGCTCCCCTGGTCCCGATGAGCAGTTCTTC,CASSSPGPDEQFF
17,TRBV7-8,TRBJ2-5,-,TRBD2,TGTGCCAGCAGCTTATTCCGAAGCGGGGGAACTGGAGAGACCCAGTACTTC,CASSLFRSGGTGETQYF
12,TRBV10-3,TRBJ1-1,few,-,TGTGCCATCAGAGGGATTGACACTGAAGCTTTCTTT,CAIRGIDTEAFF
13,TRBV30,TRBJ2-7,-,TRBD1,TGTGCCTTAAAGGGACAGGGGGGGTACGAGCAGTACTTC,CALKGQGGYEQYF
15,TRBV5-1,TRBJ2-7,many,TRBD2,TGCGCCAGCAGGCCAGGACTAGCCCGGATCTACGAGCAGTACTTC,CASRPGLARIYEQYF
12,TRBV18,TRBJ2-7,many,-,TGTGCCAGCTCACCGCCAGGGAACGAGCAGTACTTC,CASSPPGNEQYF
15,TRBV27,TRBJ2-2,few,-,TGTGCCAGCAGTTTATGGGAGACTGGTTTGGGGGAGCTGTTTTTT,CASSLWETGLGELFF
14,TRBV20-1,TRBJ2-1,-,TRBD1,TGCAGTGCCAAACGGACAGGGAGCTACAATGAGCAGTTCTTC,CSAKRTGSYNEQFF
15,TRBV7-9,TRBJ1-3,few,TRBD1,TGTGCCAGCAGCGTATACAGGGGGCCTGGAAACACCATATATTTT,CASSVYRGPGNTIYF
13,TRBV5-1,TRBJ2-5,many,-,TGCGCCAGCAGCTTGGTGGCCGGGGAGACCCAGTACTTC,CASSLVAGETQYF
12,TRBV2,TRBJ2-2,many,-,TGTGCCAGCAGTGAATGGGCCGGGGAGCTGTTTTTT,CASSEWAGELFF
13,TRBV28,TRBJ2-1,-,-,TGTGCCAGCAGTTTAAGTACTCCCAATGAGCAGTTCTTC,CASSLSTPNEQFF
14,TRBV7-2,TRBJ2-5,few,TRBD1,TGTGCCAGCAGCTTATCGGACAGGGTGGAGACCCAGTACTTC,CASSLSDRVETQYF
17,TRBV7-2,TRBJ2-5,few,TRBD2,TGTGCCAGCAGCTTTCCCCGGCTAGCGGGGATGGGAGAGACCCAGTACTTC,CASSFPRLAGMGETQYF
13,TRBV20-1,TRBJ2-7,few,-,TGCAGTGCTAGCTCCAGCCTCTCCTACGAGCAGTACTTC,CSASSSLSYEQYF
17,TRBV6-2/TRBV6-3,TRBJ2-2,many,-,TGTGCCAGCAGTTACTCGTCAAGGGGAGTGAACACCGGGGAGCTGTTTTTT,CASSYSSRGVNTGELFF
13,TRBV27,TRBJ1-2,few,-,TGTGCCAGCAGTCGACAGAGTAACTATGGCTACACCTTC,CASSRQSNYGYTF
13,TRBV5-1,TRBJ2-7,few,-,TGCGCCAGCAGACCGGGGCCGGCGTACGAGCAGTACTTC,CASRPGPAYEQYF
17,TRBV5-1,TRBJ2-3,few,-,TGCGCCAGCAGCTTGGGACCGTTGAGAGGGGCCACAGATACGCAGTATTTT,CASSLGPLRGATDTQYF
15,TRBV29-1,TRBJ2-3,-,TRBD2,TGCAGCGTCGAGACTCTAGCGGAGCACACAGATACGCAGTATTTT,CSVETLAEHTDTQYF
16,TRBV4-1,TRBJ2-2,few,-,TGCGCCAGCAGCCAAAGCGGGTTAGGTTTCGCCGGGGAGCTGTTTTTT,CASSQSGLGFAGELFF
15,TRBV18,TRBJ2-7,-,TRBD1,TGTGCCAGCTCACCAACGACAGGGGAGCCCTACGAGCAGTACTTC,CASSPTTGEPYEQYF
13,TRBV25-1,TRBJ2-7,-,-,TGTGCCACCGCCGGGACGTTCTCCTACGAGCAGTACTTC,CATAGTFSYEQYF
16,TRBV12-3/TRBV12-4,TRBJ2-3,few,TRBD2,TGTGCCAGCAGTTTATGGGGGGGTCCTAGCACAGATACGCAGTATTTT,CASSLWGGPSTDTQYF
13,TRBV20-1,TRBJ2-5,few,-,TGCAGTGCTCTCGACAGGATCCAAGAGACCCAGTACTTC,CSALDRIQETQYF
12,TRBV4-2,TRBJ2-1,few,-,TGTGCCAGCAGCCGATCGGCGGATGAGCAGTTCTTC,CASSRSADEQFF
17,TRBV7-2,TRBJ1-2,-,-,TGTGCCAGCAGCTTAGCAGGTGGCGGGGCTTTGGGCTATGGCTACACCTTC,CASSLAGGGALGYGYTF
16,TRBV28,TRBJ2-5,many,TRBD1,TGTGCCAGCAGTTTTCGGGACAGGGGCGGTTACGAGACCCAGTACTTC,CASSFRDRGGYETQYF
12,TRBV24-1,TRBJ2-1,many,-,TGTGCCACCAGTGACTTCCAAGACATGCAGTTCTTC,CATSDFQDMQFF
16,TRBV19,TRBJ2-3,few,-,TGTGCCAGTAGTAGGACGCGAGCGTCCAGCACAGATACGCAGTATTTT,CASSRTRASSTDTQYF
16,TRBV9,TRBJ2-1,many,TRBD2,TGTGCCAGCAGCGCCCGGACTAGCGGGAGGTCAAATGAGCAGTTCTTC,CASSARTSGRSNEQFF
14,TRBV5-1,TRBJ2-1,many,-,TGCGCCAGTTCAATTCCGGACAATACGGACGAGCAGTTCTTC,CASSIPDNTDEQFF
16,TRBV25-1,TRBJ2-2,-,TRBD1,TGTGCCAGCGAAAGGAGACAGGGACCGAACACCGGGGAGCTGTTTTTT,CASERRQGPNTGELFF
13,TRBV20-1,TRBJ2-5,many,-,TGCAGTGCTAGTACCTCTGCGCGGGAGACCCAGTACTTC,CSASTSARETQYF
10,TRBV30,TRBJ2-7,-,-,TGTGCCTGGAGTGTATTCGAGCAGTACTTC,CAWSVFEQYF
17,TRBV3-1,TRBJ2-3,-,TRBD2,TGTGCCTCCTCCCACTCGCGTGCGGGGGGGCGTTTAGATACGCAGTATTTT,CASSHSRAGGRLDTQYF
16,TRBV6-5,TRBJ2-7,few,TRBD2,TGTGCCAGCAGTTACAGTCGGGGGACTAACTCCTACGAGCAGTACTTC,CASSYSRGTNSYEQYF
15,TRBV7-2,TRBJ2-2,many,TRBD1,TGTGCCAGCAGCTTAGGGACAGGATTTGGCGGGGAGCTGTTTTTT,CASSLGTGFGGELFF
16,TRBV12-3/TRBV12-4,TRBJ2-3,few,-,TGTGCCAGCAGTTCCTACCAGGGGAGAGGCACAGATACGCAGTATTTT,CASSSYQGRGTDTQYF
15,TRBV24-1,TRBJ2-5,many,-,TGTGCCACCAGTGATGCCGGACGGTACCAAGAGACCCAGTACTTC,CATSDAGRYQETQYF
14,TRBV20-1,TRBJ2-7,few,-,TGCAGTGCTAGGGACTACCAGAGCTCCTACGAGCAGTACTTC,CSARDYQSSYEQYF
18,TRBV4-3,TRBJ2-6,few,-,TGCGCCAGCAGCCAAGACTTTGTGCTCGGGGCTGGGGCCAACGTCCTGACTTTC,CASSQDFVLGAGANVLTF
14,TRBV12-3/TRBV12-4,TRBJ2-1,-,-,TGTGCCAGCATGGGAACTGGTCAATACAATGAGCAGTTCTTC,CASMGTGQYNEQFF
13,TRBV11-2,TRBJ2-5,-,-,TGTGCCAGCACCCGAGGTGGGGAAAAGACCCAGTACTTC,CASTRGGEKTQYF
13,TRBV12-3/TRBV12-4,TRBJ2-7,few,TRBD2,TGTGCCAGCATGTCCGGGACTAACTACGAGCAGTACTTC,CASMSGTNYEQYF